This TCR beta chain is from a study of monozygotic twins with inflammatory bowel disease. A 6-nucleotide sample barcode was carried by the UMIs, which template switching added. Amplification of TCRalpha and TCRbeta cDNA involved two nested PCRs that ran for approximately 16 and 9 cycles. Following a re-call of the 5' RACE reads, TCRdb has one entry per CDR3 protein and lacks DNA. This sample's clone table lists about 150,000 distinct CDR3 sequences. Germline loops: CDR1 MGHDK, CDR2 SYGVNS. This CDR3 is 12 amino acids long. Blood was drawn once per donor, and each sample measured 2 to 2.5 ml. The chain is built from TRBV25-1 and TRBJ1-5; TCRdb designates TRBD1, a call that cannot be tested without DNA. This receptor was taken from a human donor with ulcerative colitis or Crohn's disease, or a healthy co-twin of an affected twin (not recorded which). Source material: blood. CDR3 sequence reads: CASIPGHQPQHF. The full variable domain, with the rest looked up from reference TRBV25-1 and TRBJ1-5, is EADIYQTPRYLVIGTGKKITLECSQTMGHDKMYWYQQDPGMELHLIHYSYGVNSTEKGDLSSESTVSRIRTEHFPLTLESARPSHTSQYLCASIPGHQPQHFGDGTRLSIL.